This TCR beta chain was observed in a study of vaccination and CD4 T cells after COVID-19 (dated by TCRdb to between 2021 and 2024). Regarding the complete study: Every convalescent patient had a positive nasal swab PCR test for SARS-CoV-2, with mild disease in 9 or 10 patients and severe disease in one. Six males and four females were included in the convalescent cohort, with two Hispanic individuals, seven Caucasians, two Asians and one multiracial person represented. Participants received two doses of either the Pfizer-BioNTech BNT162b2 vaccine (n=8) or the Moderna mRNA-1273 vaccine (n=2). Post-COVID blood samples from convalescent patients were collected a median of 101 days after diagnosis, with a range of roughly 30 to 170 days. Post-vaccine blood samples were obtained a median of around 74 days after the second vaccine dose, with a range of about 14 to 250 days. The cultures were stimulated with overlapping spike peptide pools from SARS-CoV-2 and from the common cold coronaviruses HCoV-NL63, HCoV-OC43 and HCoV-229E. As controls, cultures received a CEFX viral epitope pool (the positive control), an HIV-1 Nef peptide pool (the negative control), or no peptide at all. In ten to eleven COVID-19 convalescent patients and a handful of infection-naive healthy vaccine recipients, the spike-specific CD4+ TCR repertoire before mRNA vaccination was compared with the repertoire after mRNA vaccination. What the authors observed across the whole study: Among the post-vaccine SARS-CoV-2-reactive clones in convalescent patients, a median around 85% showed up only after vaccination, which suggests vaccine-specific priming. An increase in the median number of SARS-CoV-2-reactive clonotypes from 20 to 25 after infection to roughly 36 after vaccination was observed, but the change was not found to be significant. Only a relatively small number of convalescent patients were included in the study, and early timepoints following natural infection were not analyzed. Of the vaccine-specific clones in convalescent patients, 304 of 307, or nearly all, reacted only to SARS-CoV-2 spike and did not cross-react with common cold coronaviruses.

Library method: PCR. TCR sequencing of DNA from cultured CD4+ T cells used the Oncomine TCR Beta short-read assay at the Johns Hopkins FTIC core. The QIAamp micro DNA kit was used to extract genomic DNA from the cultured CD4+ T cells. Oncomine TCR Beta libraries from cultured CD4+ T cells were pooled using unique dual indexes and sequenced on an Illumina iSeq 100. The original pipeline was this. Non-productive sequences were filtered out, and CDR3s that did not start with C, did not end with F or W, or were shorter than 7 amino acids were discarded. Antigen-specific clonotypes were identified with the MANAFEST web application by comparing peptide-stimulated wells with reference and other culture wells. Positive clones required FDR below 0.05, an odds ratio above 5, and productive frequency above 0.1% in at least two of three replicate wells. A clonotype counted as cross-reactive if it showed significant expansion both in the SARS-CoV-2 spike wells and in at least one common cold coronavirus spike condition. Similarity between CDR3 sequences was evaluated in R version 3.6.1 using Levenshtein distances (stringdist) and unrooted phylogenetic trees (ape). Clones were called with MiXCR by TCRdb after fastp trimmed the public reads at Q25, and only in-frame beta chains were retained. Merged by CDR3 protein, the rows form single entries marked with the most common genes and DNA. The V and J calls, along with clone size, are taken from TCRdb and not from the paper's own processing. The sample table shows around 11,000 distinct CDR3 sequences, and 50% to 60% are seen once. The ten most abundant clones make up 20% to 25% of the sample.

Taken from the germline V gene, the CDR1 and CDR2 loops are SGHTA and FQGNSA. The germline ends are 10 bases apart after V is trimmed by 1 base and J by 3 bases. The CDR3 contains 15 residues, cysteine and phenylalanine counted. This entry keeps only the CDR3 DNA: 45 bases, framed from base 1. A word on this clonotype: Its cognate antigen has yet to be identified. No per-base quality is available; no much larger clone lies one base away.

This specimen's treatment or condition label, per the study, means: approximately 10-day PBMC culture with coronavirus spike peptide pools or control peptides (ViraFEST assay). The ViraFEST assay was used in the study, in which antigen-specific T cells were expanded with peptide pools and expanded clonotypes were subsequently identified by TCR sequencing. The convalescent patients' positive SARS-CoV-2 PCR tests fell between March and December 2020, which was before the Alpha, Beta and Delta variants emerged in the United States. Each well held about 2.2 million PBMCs cultured in IMDM containing approximately 5% human AB serum and approximately 9.6 IU/ml IL-2, with 8.5 to 10 ug/ml peptide pools added. Half of the culture medium was replaced with fresh IL-2-containing medium on days 3 and 7. After approximately 11 days of culture, CD4+ T cells were isolated by negative selection with the EasySep CD4+ T cell isolation kit. PBMCs were separated from whole blood using Ficoll-Paque Plus gradient centrifugation and then either used fresh or cryopreserved at -140C. Each culture condition was generally run in triplicate wells.

The source of this sequence is a human donor who had recovered from COVID-19. Sequenced input: CD4+ T cells from blood, cultured in vitro. The sequence is built from TRBV7-2 and TRBJ1-5, with the D gene not clear enough to name. The CDR3 protein: CASSLDPGFNQPQHF. The DNA is as follows: TGTGCCAGCAGCTTAGATCCTGGATTCAATCAGCCCCAGCATTTT.